This T cell receptor beta chain was documented in a study of T cell repertoires in cytomegalovirus infection. Looking at the study overall: Epitope selection comprised recently identified HLA-C-restricted CMV epitopes and well-studied HLA-B-restricted CMV epitopes.

The CDR3 contains 16 residues. Germline trimming cut 2 bases from V and 5 bases from J; bases unmatched to any gene: 4. Germline V gene lookup returns CDR1 LNHNV and CDR2 YYDKDF (reference sequence). Findings and limits, study-wide: The ex vivo response showed dominance by HLA-C-restricted CMV-specific TCR beta clonotypes.

TCRdb analysed the reads with MiXCR anew, one entry per CDR3 protein. Of some 700,000 distinct CDR3 sequences listed, roughly 33% are singletons. About this clonotype itself: The antigen is unknown.

The receptor comes from a human donor in good health (CMV status not recorded). Some clones in this sample may be carry-over from other donors' samples. This chain links TRBV15 with TRBJ2-1; 12 bases match TRBD2. The sequencing here drew on cultured PBMCs, taken from culture after CMV antigen stimulation. CDR3 in amino acids: CATSRPLAGGDNEQFF. In DNA form, the CDR3 reads TGTGCCACCAGCAGACCACTAGCGGGAGGAGACAATGAGCAGTTCTTC.